The present entry profiles one T cell receptor beta chain with its context. The assay was immunoSEQ multiplex PCR, and TCRdb's table has in-frame clones only and misses some. The sample includes about 38,000 clones, around nine tenths of them seen just once. This CDR3 has 14 amino acids. V gave up 6 bases and J gave up 4 bases, with 16 bases separating them. Germline CDR1 and CDR2: MNHEY and SMNVEV (reference sequence). This specimen comes from a study of CD8 T cells in acute hepatitis C reinfection. The time point is: naive CD8 control sorted from an acute-time-point sample. Sequenced sample: naive CD8+ T cells from PBMCs. The gene calls are TRBV27 and TRBJ2-7, with TRBD1 as a possible D gene (5 bases). The TCR comes from a man aged 30 to 39 with chronic hepatitis C. The CDR3 sequence: CASRPRGGVYEQYF. The CDR3 region has the DNA TGTGCCAGCAGGCCTAGGGGTGGGGTTTACGAGCAGTACTTC.